This is a list of T cell receptor beta chains from one sample in a study of cytomegalovirus exposure and HLA in healthy donors. Data came from immunoSEQ multiplex PCR; TCRdb stores just in-frame clones and leaves some out. The sample has around 160,000 clones, approximately 82% seen once. Sequenced input: PBMCs. The receptors come from a male donor in good health and CMV-seronegative. Both conserved end residues are part of each CDR3. Each record gives: J gene, V gene, CDR3 protein.

TRBJ2-7	TRBV4-2	CASSQDGTGDLEQYF
TRBJ2-7	TRBV7-6	CASSPSSASYEQYF
.	TRBV27	CASSSGPGNEQYF
TRBJ2-6	TRBV5-7	CAIPGQGLSSGANVLTF
TRBJ1-6	TRBV5-6	CASSWAGTENSPLHF
TRBJ2-7	TRBV15	CATSRSSGAWTVPYEQYF
TRBJ2-5	TRBV7-9	CASSPWTSGVETQYF
TRBJ1-2	TRBV19	CASSGTGVDHYGYTF
TRBJ2-2	TRBV7-3	CASSREGRTGELFF
TRBJ1-1	TRBV2	CASSAPSNTEAFF
TRBJ2-2	TRBV2	CASTYFANTGELFF